This T cell receptor beta chain was captured by sequencing in a study of identifying expanded T cells in peripheral blood. Collection occurred without any documented infections or immune events in donors. CDR1 and CDR2 (germline): MDHEN, SYDVKM. V gave up 8 bases and J gave up 6 bases, with 17 bases separating them. The CDR3 extends over 14 amino acids. Regarding this clone: The antigen is unknown.

The assay was immunoSEQ multiplex PCR, and TCRdb's table has in-frame clones only and misses some. The data contain about 74,000 clones, roughly 81% of them singletons. Study-level findings and limits: Over approximately two and four weeks, about 16 and 19 clones changed, versus approximately 1.2 between replicates.

The origin of this receptor is a person aged 18 to 75 in good health. Input material: blood. The chain uses TRBV28 and TRBJ1-5; D call uncertain. The CDR3 coding sequence is TGTGCCAGCGGCATGCGGGGAGGACGTCAGCCCCAGCATTTT. Protein: CASGMRGGRQPQHF.